Listed below are T cell receptor beta chains from one sample, sequenced in a study of shared clonotypes between healthy human individuals. Measured with immunoSEQ multiplex PCR; TCRdb has only the in-frame clones, and not every one. The sample has hundreds of thousands of clones, 92% seen once; the top ten hold approximately 25%. Sequenced sample: naive CD8+ T cells sorted from blood. These receptors came from a man under 40 in good health. Both conserved end residues are part of each CDR3. Fields, in order: V gene, CDR3 length, clone size, D gene, J gene, CDR3 DNA, CDR3 protein. D genes are given only for firm matches. Part of the rows lack a size; the others show once, few, many or a class for expanded clones.

>TRBV7-9|15|NA|NA|TRBJ2-7
TGTGCCAGCCTATCCCCGGGCACGCCAACAGACGAGCAGTACTTC
CASLSPGTPTDEQYF
>TRBV9|16|once|NA|TRBJ2-7
TGTGCCAGCAGCGTAGGCCTAGCCCCCTCCTCCTACGAGCAGTACTTC
CASSVGLAPSSYEQYF
>TRBV11-2|14|NA|NA|TRBJ2-2
TGTGCCAGCAGCTTAGGTTGGGGGATCGGGGAGCTGTTTTTT
CASSLGWGIGELFF
>TRBV30|11|few|NA|TRBJ1-1
TGTGCCTGGAGCAGTGGGACTGAAGCTTTCTTT
CAWSSGTEAFF
>TRBV28|12|NA|NA|TRBJ2-7
TGTGCCAGCAGTTGGGACAACTACGAGCAGTACTTC
CASSWDNYEQYF
>TRBV30|15|NA|NA|TRBJ2-7
TGTGCCTGGAGGGGAGTGACCTCCTATTCCTACGAGCAGTACTTC
CAWRGVTSYSYEQYF
>TRBV5-1|16|NA|TRBD2|TRBJ2-7
TGCGCCAGCAGCTCGTTAGCGGGAGTCGGGGGCTACGAGCAGTACTTC
CASSSLAGVGGYEQYF
>TRBV28|13|NA|TRBD1|TRBJ1-2
TGTGCCAGCAGTTCCAGGGGGGGCTATGGCTACACCTTC
CASSSRGGYGYTF
>TRBV27|19|once|TRBD1|TRBJ2-2
TGTGCCAGCAGTTCCTCCCGGACAGGGGCCGCACTAAACACCGGGGAGCTGTTTTTT
CASSSSRTGAALNTGELFF
>TRBV6-1|16|NA|TRBD1|TRBJ1-1
TGTGCCAGCAGTGAATTTAGGGGGCACGGGAACACTGAAGCTTTCTTT
CASSEFRGHGNTEAFF
>TRBV15|13|NA|NA|TRBJ2-7
TGTGCCACCAGCCCTAGCAGCGACCACGAGCAGTACTTC
CATSPSSDHEQYF
>TRBV9|15|NA|NA|TRBJ1-4
TGTGCCAGCAGCGTGGGGGGCTCAACTAATGAAAAACTGTTTTTT
CASSVGGSTNEKLFF
>TRBV14|16|NA|NA|TRBJ2-1
TGTGCCAGCAGCCATGCTGAATTGGGCTCCTACAATGAGCAGTTCTTC
CASSHAELGSYNEQFF
>TRBV28|13|NA|NA|TRBJ1-1
TGTGCCAGCAGCCCCGGGGGGCGGACTGAAGCTTTCTTT
CASSPGGRTEAFF
>TRBV29-1|19|NA|TRBD2|TRBJ2-1
TGCAGCGTTGAAGACACCCTAGAGGGACTAGCGGGACACTACAATGAGCAGTTCTTC
CSVEDTLEGLAGHYNEQFF
>TRBV6-1|12|NA|NA|TRBJ2-2
TGTGCCAGCAGTGAAGCCTCCCGGAATCTGTTTTTT
CASSEASRNLFF
>TRBV7-8|16|NA|NA|TRBJ2-1
TGTGCCAGCAGCTTAGGACCGCGGGTGGGGTACAATGAGCAGTTCTTC
CASSLGPRVGYNEQFF
>TRBV29-1|15|NA|TRBD1|TRBJ2-7
TGCAGCGTTGTTTTTCCGACAGGGGACTTCTACGAGCAGTACTTC
CSVVFPTGDFYEQYF
>TRBV23-1|18|NA|NA|TRBJ1-3
TGCGCCAGCAGTCAATCGAGGCCTAGGATTCCGGCTGGAAACACCATATATTTT
CASSQSRPRIPAGNTIYF
>TRBV27|15|NA|TRBD1|TRBJ2-1
TGTGCCAGCAGTTTCAGGGACAGATACTACAATGAGCAGTTCTTC
CASSFRDRYYNEQFF
>TRBV5-4|15|NA|TRBD1|TRBJ1-2
TGTGCCAGCAGCTTGTTGACAGGGGGCACCTATGGCTACACCTTC
CASSLLTGGTYGYTF
>TRBV7-9|13|NA|NA|TRBJ1-1
TGTGCCAGCAGCTTAGTGGGGGCTTACGAAGCTTTCTTT
CASSLVGAYEAFF
>TRBV28|15|NA|NA|TRBJ2-7
TGTGCCAGCAGTTTGGACAGCCAGGGGTCCTACGAGCAGTACTTC
CASSLDSQGSYEQYF
>TRBV4-3|16|NA|NA|TRBJ2-4
TGCGCCAGCTCAAGATCAGATAATTTAGCCAAAAACATTCAGTACTTC
CASSRSDNLAKNIQYF
>TRBV2|15|NA|TRBD1|TRBJ1-2
TGTGCCAGCAGTGAGGGGACAGGGCATTTTGGTGGCTACACCTTC
CASSEGTGHFGGYTF
>TRBV6-1|14|NA|NA|TRBJ1-5
TGTGCCAGCAGCTCCAGGAATAGCAATCAGCCCCAGCATTTT
CASSSRNSNQPQHF